Listed here are 10 T cell receptor beta chains from one sample, sequenced in a study of OX40 agonist ivuxolimab in advanced cancers. Clones were sequenced by immunoSEQ multiplex PCR, and TCRdb holds only the in-frame ones, with some missing. This sample yields some 40,000 clones, of which around 83% are seen a single time; 20% to 25% belongs to the top ten. The input for sequencing was CD4+ or CD8+ T cells sorted from blood, taken in a trial of the OX40 agonist ivuxolimab. The receptors were sampled from an adult with an advanced solid tumor such as melanoma, head and neck, liver or kidney cancer.

The chain recombines TRBV19 with TRBJ1-2; no clear D. V lost 6 bases to trimming and J lost 1 base, with 9 bases between them. The germline V gene encodes CDR1 LNHDA and CDR2 SQIVND (reference sequence). The CDR3 is 13 amino acids. DNA for the CDR3: TGTGCCAGTAGGGACCGGAATAACTATGGCTACACCTTC. It codes for CASRDRNNYGYTF.

The V call is TRBV9, the J call TRBJ2-1; 12 bases match TRBD2. V lost 0 bases and J lost 8; bases outside the gene matches: 3. Germline V gene lookup returns CDR1 SGDLS and CDR2 YYNGEE. The CDR3 has 15 residues. In DNA, the CDR3 is TGTGCCAGCAGCGTAGGACTAGCGGGAGACTATGAGCAGTTCTTC. It encodes CASSVGLAGDYEQFF.

The chain combines TRBV27 with TRBJ2-7, with 7 bases that match TRBD1. CDR1 and CDR2 (germline): MNHEY, SMNVEV (reference sequence). Unmatched junction bases numbered 11, after V lost 6 bases and J lost 3 bases. This CDR3 spans 15 amino acids. The CDR3 nucleotides read TGTGCCAGCAGCGAAACGACAGGGTTGGTCTACGAGCAGTACTTC. Its translation: CASSETTGLVYEQYF.

Details on this clone: This sample includes further DNA sequences coding for the same CDR3. This sequence joins TRBV7-9 and TRBJ1-5, with D hard to call. Germline V lookup: CDR1 SEHNR, CDR2 FQNEAQ (reference sequence). The CDR3 sequence is 13 residues long. The V and J ends lost 1 base and 6 bases respectively, with 7 bases between them. The CDR3 protein is CASSLGGAQPQHF. As DNA, the CDR3 is TGTGCCAGCAGCTTAGGGGGTGCTCAGCCCCAGCATTTT.

J is TRBJ2-4 and V is TRBV4-2; the D gene is possibly TRBD2 (8 bases). V was cut by 4 bases and J by 3 bases, with 25 bases left in between. In germline, CDR1 is LGHNA, CDR2 YNFKEQ. There are 19 residues in the CDR3. The CDR3 loop is CASSLWDSGGLRGKNIQYF. The CDR3 coding sequence is TGTGCCAGCAGCCTATGGGACAGCGGGGGCTTACGGGGCAAAAACATTCAGTACTTC.

The V gene is TRBV6-1, the J gene TRBJ1-2; D unclear. The V gene's germline CDR1 is MNHNS and CDR2 SASEGT. Trimming left V 1 base short and J 4 bases short, with 13 bases between. The CDR3 extends over 15 amino acids. This CDR3 reads CASSEEGRTVYGYTF. The CDR3 nucleotides are TGTGCCAGCAGTGAAGAGGGCAGGACGGTCTATGGCTACACCTTC.

The chain has TRBV4-1 and TRBJ2-7; D remains ambiguous. This CDR3 is 14 amino acids long. The V and J ends lost 3 bases and 0 bases respectively, with 9 bases between them. CDR1 MGHRA and CDR2 YSYEKL come from the germline V gene. The CDR3 bases are TGCGCCAGCAGCCAGCTAGAGAACTCCTACGAGCAGTACTTC. Its translation is CASSQLENSYEQYF.

This chain uses TRBV4-1 with TRBJ1-5; D may be TRBD1 (5 bases). The CDR3 has 15 amino acids. In germline, CDR1 is MGHRA, CDR2 YSYEKL. Trimming took 1 base from V and 1 from J, leaving 8 bases between them. The CDR3 reads CASSQVGESNQPQHF. The CDR3, as DNA: TGCGCCAGCAGCCAAGTAGGGGAGAGCAATCAGCCCCAGCATTTT.

The table lists this clone with a count of one. The CDR3 reads CASSFPTSESTDTQYF. CDR3 in DNA: TGTGCCAGCAGCTTCCCGACTAGCGAAAGCACAGATACGCAGTATTTT. This chain joins TRBV7-3 and TRBJ2-3; 8 positions agree with TRBD2. The CDR3 length is 16 residues. Germline-derived CDR1 and CDR2 are SGHTA and FQGTGA. After removal of 3 bases from V and 0 bases from J, the junction contained 5 bases not matched to a gene.

The rearrangement links TRBV28 to TRBJ2-7; the D gene is possibly TRBD2 (5 bases). With 5 bases removed from V and 0 bases from J, the gap between germline ends came to 14 bases. CDR1 MDHEN and CDR2 SYDVKM come from the germline V gene. The CDR3 sequence is 15 residues long. The CDR3 sequence is CASSPLGLSSYEQYF. For the CDR3, the DNA is TGTGCCAGCAGTCCACTAGGGCTGAGCTCCTACGAGCAGTACTTC.